A selection of T cell receptor beta chains follows, all from one sample in a study of PD-1 blockade in classical Hodgkin lymphoma. Some clones are missing from TCRdb's copy, which holds only in-frame ones; the method was immunoSEQ multiplex PCR. The table shows thousands of clones, with 55% to 70% occurring only once. The input for sequencing was peripheral blood mononuclear cells (PBMCs), taken at baseline. The receptor set was obtained from a human donor with classical Hodgkin lymphoma. CDR3s include the opening cysteine and the closing phenylalanine or tryptophan. D genes are given only for firm matches. Size is omitted from some rows. Given values are once, few, many or a class for expanded clones.

clone_size	v_call	j_call	d_call	cdr3_aa	cdr3_nt
.	TRBV7-8	TRBJ2-5	TRBD2	CASSPGRTSGRGKTQYF	TGTGCCAGCAGCCCGGGACGGACTAGCGGGAGAGGAAAGACCCAGTACTTC
.	TRBV6-1	TRBJ2-2	TRBD2	CASSPGTRPGELFF	TGTGCCAGCAGCCCCGGGACTAGACCCGGGGAGCTGTTTTTT
.	TRBV2	TRBJ1-1	.	CASSGGSWGAEVFF	TGTGCCAGCAGTGGCGGCAGTTGGGGAGCTGAAGTTTTCTTT
.	TRBV4-3	TRBJ2-2	.	CASSQDSAGAYTGELFF	TGCGCCAGCAGCCAAGATTCTGCGGGGGCCTACACCGGGGAGCTGTTTTTT
.	TRBV5-8	TRBJ1-1	TRBD1	CASSLWDRVRMNTEAFF	TGTGCCAGCAGCTTGTGGGACAGGGTAAGAATGAACACTGAAGCTTTCTTT
few	TRBV28	TRBJ2-3	.	CASSPQGDTQYF	TGTGCCAGCAGTCCCCAAGGAGATACGCAGTATTTT
.	TRBV6-1	TRBJ2-7	.	CASMGAVGYEQYF	TGTGCCAGCATGGGGGCTGTCGGTTACGAGCAGTACTTC
.	TRBV2	TRBJ1-5	.	CASSKTGGGNQPQHF	TGTGCCAGCAGTAAGACGGGGGGGGGCAATCAGCCCCAGCATTTT
.	TRBV7-6	TRBJ2-2	TRBD1	CASSSRTGRDGELFF	TGTGCCAGCAGCTCCAGGACAGGGAGAGACGGGGAGCTGTTTTTT
.	TRBV2	TRBJ1-1	.	CASNTGTFMNTEAFF	TGTGCCAGCAACACCGGGACCTTCATGAACACTGAAGCTTTCTTT
.	TRBV6-1	TRBJ2-7	TRBD1	CASSRSDRGIFEQYF	TGTGCCAGCAGTCGGTCGGACAGGGGGATCTTCGAGCAGTACTTC
.	TRBV7-8	TRBJ1-5	TRBD1	CASSPGVQGWNQPQHF	TGTGCCAGCAGCCCCGGGGTACAGGGGTGGAATCAGCCCCAGCATTTT
.	TRBV9	TRBJ1-1	.	CASTSLGTRNTEAFF	TGTGCCAGCACCTCATTAGGGACAAGGAACACTGAAGCTTTCTTT
medium-sized	TRBV7-9	TRBJ1-1	TRBD1	CASSLLRGRENTEAFF	TGTGCCAGCAGCTTACTGAGGGGGCGCGAGAACACTGAAGCTTTCTTT
.	TRBV4-3	TRBJ1-6	.	CASSQEVASSYNSPLHF	TGCGCCAGCAGCCAAGAGGTCGCGAGCTCCTATAATTCACCCCTCCACTTT
few	TRBV7-8	TRBJ2-5	.	CASSLGWGTGETQYF	TGTGCCAGCAGCTTAGGTTGGGGTACGGGGGAGACCCAGTACTTC
.	TRBV2	TRBJ2-2	.	CASSPPRGGELFF	TGTGCCAGCAGCCCCCCTCGTGGCGGGGAGCTGTTTTTT
.	TRBV28	TRBJ1-2	.	CASSSTGTAFFGYTF	TGTGCCAGCAGCTCGACCGGGACCGCCTTTTTTGGCTACACCTTC
few	TRBV7-6	TRBJ1-6	.	CASSLQGGNSPLHF	TGTGCCAGCAGCCTCCAGGGAGGTAATTCACCCCTCCACTTT
.	TRBV6-1	TRBJ1-1	.	CASGGGSGTEAFF	TGTGCCAGCGGTGGGGGCTCGGGCACTGAAGCTTTCTTT
.	TRBV29-1	TRBJ2-3	.	CSVEAGVGGTDTQYF	TGCAGCGTTGAAGCTGGCGTGGGCGGCACAGATACGCAGTATTTT
.	TRBV5-1	TRBJ2-1	TRBD1	CASRSDRGTYNEQFF	TGCGCCAGCAGGTCCGACAGGGGGACCTACAATGAGCAGTTCTTC
.	TRBV6-7	TRBJ2-1	TRBD2	CASTKGSGGAYNEQFF	TGTGCCAGCACCAAGGGGAGCGGGGGGGCTTACAATGAGCAGTTCTTC
.	TRBV6-5	TRBJ2-7	.	CASSGGQGGSYEQYF	TGTGCCAGCAGCGGCGGACAAGGCGGTTCCTACGAGCAGTACTTC
.	TRBV28	TRBJ1-1	.	CATRGAGNTEAFF	TGTGCCACCCGGGGAGCCGGGAACACTGAAGCTTTCTTT
.	TRBV15	TRBJ1-6	.	CATSSQHGRGDSPLHF	TGTGCCACCAGCAGCCAACACGGGCGAGGAGATTCACCCCTCCACTTT
few	TRBV7-6	TRBJ1-1	.	CASAPGAMNTEAFF	TGTGCCAGCGCGCCAGGGGCGATGAACACTGAAGCTTTCTTT
.	TRBV7-2	TRBJ2-3	.	CASSNGRSTDTQYF	TGTGCCAGCAGTAATGGACGGAGCACAGATACGCAGTATTTT
.	TRBV2	TRBJ1-1	.	CASTRGMNTEAFF	TGTGCCAGCACTCGGGGAATGAACACTGAAGCTTTCTTT
.	TRBV18	TRBJ2-5	.	CASSPLTEGGETQYF	TGTGCCAGCTCACCCCTAACGGAGGGGGGCGAGACCCAGTACTTC
.	TRBV28	TRBJ2-7	.	CASSSAVPPEQYF	TGTGCCAGCAGTTCTGCGGTCCCCCCCGAGCAGTACTTC